This T cell receptor (beta chain) was recovered during a study of blood T cell repertoires in COVID-19. The CDR3 consists of 13 residues. From germline, CDR1 is GTSNPN and CDR2 SVGIG (reference sequence). Trimming took off 2 bases at V and 4 bases at J, with 11 bases between the two ends. TCRdb's table, derived via immunoSEQ multiplex PCR, lists solely in-frame clones and lacks some. Among 150,000 or so clones, roughly four fifths were seen once, and the ten largest hold about 16%. This chain joins TRBV30 and TRBJ1-1; weak D call: TRBD1 (5 bases). This TCR was sampled from a human donor with acute or convalescent COVID-19. The donor label of this sample is uncertain. The sample taken for sequencing was peripheral blood. CDR3 sequence (DNA): TGTGCCTGGAGTACCCAGGGATTCACTGAAGCTTTCTTT. Translated: CAWSTQGFTEAFF.